A selection of T cell receptor beta chains follows, all from one sample in a study of blood T cells in healthy people across ages. TCRdb reprocessed the 5' RACE reads with MiXCR, giving one entry per CDR3 protein. The data show hundreds of thousands of distinct CDR3 sequences, with approximately 51% seen just once and 51% held by the top ten. Sequenced sample: blood. The source of these receptors is a man aged 60-69 years in good health. The CDR3 runs from the conserved cysteine through the conserved F or W. Fields, in order: D gene, V gene, clone size, J gene, CDR3 protein. The D gene is left open where the match is weak. Clone size is not always given. Where it is, it says once, few, many or a class for expanded clones.

D gene: -
V gene: TRBV5-1
clone size: -
J gene: TRBJ2-1
CDR3 protein: CASSLDGRTNYNEQFF

D gene: TRBD1
V gene: TRBV29-1
clone size: few
J gene: TRBJ1-2
CDR3 protein: CSSYRGIRGGYTF

D gene: -
V gene: TRBV12-3/TRBV12-4
clone size: many
J gene: TRBJ2-7
CDR3 protein: CASSLSGTYEQYF

D gene: -
V gene: TRBV21-1
clone size: -
J gene: TRBJ1-2
CDR3 protein: CASSKGDRPPGYTF

D gene: TRBD2
V gene: TRBV13
clone size: once
J gene: TRBJ2-1
CDR3 protein: CASSFSITGGLYNEQFF

D gene: TRBD1
V gene: TRBV5-1
clone size: -
J gene: TRBJ2-1
CDR3 protein: CASGTGSYNEQFF

D gene: TRBD1
V gene: TRBV10-2
clone size: few
J gene: TRBJ2-7
CDR3 protein: CASKLQGTYEQYF

D gene: -
V gene: TRBV7-2
clone size: many
J gene: TRBJ2-3
CDR3 protein: CASSPGEAADTQYF

D gene: TRBD1
V gene: TRBV7-9
clone size: -
J gene: TRBJ2-7
CDR3 protein: CASSSRQGGIHEQYF

D gene: TRBD1
V gene: TRBV20-1
clone size: -
J gene: TRBJ1-4
CDR3 protein: CSGRQGPNEKLFF

D gene: -
V gene: TRBV12-3/TRBV12-4
clone size: -
J gene: TRBJ1-6
CDR3 protein: CASRSRDNSPLHF

D gene: TRBD1
V gene: TRBV29-1
clone size: -
J gene: TRBJ1-5
CDR3 protein: CSVGVGGTQPQHF

D gene: -
V gene: TRBV11-2
clone size: -
J gene: TRBJ2-7
CDR3 protein: CASSLVRAAYEQYF

D gene: -
V gene: TRBV7-2
clone size: -
J gene: TRBJ2-7
CDR3 protein: CASSPTDYEQSF

D gene: TRBD2
V gene: TRBV9
clone size: -
J gene: TRBJ2-1
CDR3 protein: CASSALAGGPNEQFF

D gene: -
V gene: TRBV20-1
clone size: -
J gene: TRBJ2-1
CDR3 protein: CSAYRLGPNEQFF

D gene: TRBD2
V gene: TRBV7-2
clone size: -
J gene: TRBJ2-3
CDR3 protein: CASSLEARGGTDTQYF

D gene: -
V gene: TRBV20-1
clone size: -
J gene: TRBJ2-3
CDR3 protein: CSAHKGSGPDTQYF

D gene: -
V gene: TRBV10-3
clone size: -
J gene: TRBJ2-7
CDR3 protein: CAISLDGYGAYEQYF

D gene: -
V gene: TRBV20-1
clone size: many
J gene: TRBJ2-7
CDR3 protein: CSASVGGGGEEQYF

D gene: TRBD2
V gene: TRBV20-1
clone size: -
J gene: -
CDR3 protein: CSASRLRGGAHEQYF

D gene: -
V gene: TRBV2
clone size: -
J gene: TRBJ2-3
CDR3 protein: CASRTRQVRASADTQYF

D gene: -
V gene: TRBV2
clone size: -
J gene: TRBJ2-3
CDR3 protein: CASSELGRGITDTQYF

D gene: -
V gene: TRBV20-1
clone size: many
J gene: TRBJ2-7
CDR3 protein: CSAPDRSYEQYF

D gene: -
V gene: TRBV6-1
clone size: -
J gene: TRBJ2-5
CDR3 protein: CASSEVGPQYF

D gene: TRBD2
V gene: TRBV25-1
clone size: -
J gene: TRBJ2-3
CDR3 protein: CASSEPSSGRARITDTQYF

D gene: -
V gene: TRBV10-3
clone size: -
J gene: TRBJ2-4
CDR3 protein: CAISQGPKNIQYF

D gene: TRBD2
V gene: TRBV20-1
clone size: -
J gene: -
CDR3 protein: CSARDPAGVQETQYF

D gene: TRBD2
V gene: TRBV7-2
clone size: -
J gene: TRBJ2-7
CDR3 protein: CASSFSGGRTHEQYF

D gene: -
V gene: TRBV7-2
clone size: many
J gene: TRBJ1-1
CDR3 protein: CASSSDLHRATEAFF

D gene: -
V gene: TRBV20-1
clone size: many
J gene: TRBJ2-1
CDR3 protein: CSASAGRNNEQFF

D gene: TRBD2
V gene: TRBV5-1
clone size: few
J gene: TRBJ2-1
CDR3 protein: CASSLDGGRVTEQFF

D gene: TRBD2
V gene: TRBV7-9
clone size: -
J gene: TRBJ2-1
CDR3 protein: CASQPASGVRGQFF

D gene: -
V gene: TRBV20-1
clone size: -
J gene: TRBJ1-2
CDR3 protein: CSAGGRGYTF

D gene: -
V gene: TRBV29-1
clone size: -
J gene: -
CDR3 protein: CSVEFGGRRETQYF

D gene: -
V gene: TRBV27
clone size: -
J gene: TRBJ1-2
CDR3 protein: CASSLSRVASDGYTF

D gene: -
V gene: TRBV28
clone size: few
J gene: TRBJ1-1
CDR3 protein: CASSPLVPNTEAFF

D gene: -
V gene: TRBV4-3
clone size: -
J gene: TRBJ1-2
CDR3 protein: CASSRTGGEGYGYTF

D gene: -
V gene: TRBV5-1
clone size: few
J gene: TRBJ2-1
CDR3 protein: CASSPAGTPSVTSSYNEQFF

D gene: TRBD2
V gene: TRBV9
clone size: -
J gene: TRBJ2-1
CDR3 protein: CASSVGISSGAHNEQFF

D gene: -
V gene: TRBV7-2
clone size: once
J gene: TRBJ2-6
CDR3 protein: CASSLSRGSGANVLTF

D gene: TRBD2
V gene: TRBV20-1
clone size: few
J gene: TRBJ2-5
CDR3 protein: CSARPNLAGGQETQYF

D gene: -
V gene: TRBV28
clone size: -
J gene: TRBJ2-7
CDR3 protein: CASSFSRATCEQYF

D gene: TRBD1
V gene: TRBV7-9
clone size: -
J gene: TRBJ1-2
CDR3 protein: CASSPPDRAYGYTF

D gene: -
V gene: TRBV4-1
clone size: -
J gene: TRBJ2-3
CDR3 protein: CASSPQEETDTQYF

D gene: TRBD2
V gene: TRBV25-1
clone size: once
J gene: TRBJ2-4
CDR3 protein: CASSDHSGEGNIQYF